Sequencing of this T cell receptor beta chain was carried out in a study of cytomegalovirus exposure and HLA in healthy donors (dated by TCRdb to the late 2010s). Background for the entire study: An earlier analysis of approximately 550 of the donors reported approximately 290 Gb of sequence data and around 110 million unique TCR beta sequences from 150 million to 200 million T cells. Alongside the repertoire data, information on donor age, sex, ethnicity and CMV serostatus was compiled. To decide whether each TCR beta V gene segment behaved as functional or pseudogenic, an earlier analysis of some 600 of the donors relied on high-throughput TCR beta sequencing. HLA typing included class I and class II loci at four-digit resolution. Genome-wide SNP genotypes for about 55% of the roughly 670 donors were used in a later genetic analysis, which treated that subset as a discovery cohort. About 280 gigabases of sequencing data and around 80 million unique TCR sequences made up an early release that covered about 640 HLA-typed donors. Along with the roughly 710-subject first cohort, a separate validation cohort of approximately 110 different subjects was used. Among 350 to 400 genotyped donors of the cohort, an average of around 240,000 unique TCR beta nucleotide sequences were sequenced per donor, roughly 20% of them non-productive. A handful of DR-DQ haplotypes were handled as single units for association and clustering because linkage in the cohort was strong. Rather than drawing on any new phenotypic data, the later analysis identified candidate immune exposures from TCR beta sequences and the way those sequences occurred across donors. The number of typed donors differed by locus: 629-630 for A, B, C, DRB1 and DQB1; 522 for DQA1; 606 for DPA1; and 400 to 480 for DPB1. The T cell repertoires of several hundred subjects were profiled by immunosequencing and related to cytomegalovirus serostatus. Every repertoire in the discovery cohort had been generated on one and the same sequencing platform. The genetic ancestry cluster associated with self-reported Caucasian donors included about four fifths of the 398 genotyped donors. To study patterns of TCR occurrence, a later analysis re-analyzed previously published TCR beta repertoires from 500 to 850 donors and added high-resolution HLA genotyping. The study was designed to test whether signatures of past pathogen exposure could be identified by cataloging public T cell receptors. The study combined high-throughput TCR immunosequencing, statistical association of individual TCRs with disease status, and machine learning to predict cytomegalovirus infection status.

Libraries were made using the immunoSEQ multiplex PCR assay. For the multiplex PCR, a mixture combining 60 forward primers for TCR Vbeta segments and 13 reverse primers for TCR Jbeta segments was used. Amplification of the CDR3 region of rearranged TCR beta genes was performed with a multiplex PCR assay on genomic DNA. The Illumina HiSeq System was used to sequence the amplified TCR beta libraries as 87-base-pair reads. The study's processing was this. In a later analysis, tens of millions of unique TCR beta chains were counted across the roughly 670 repertoires, and around 10 million of these chains were shared by at least two donors. To remove PCR and sequencing errors, raw reads were error-corrected and collapsed into unique sequences using a nearest-neighbor algorithm that merged closely related sequences. CDR3 sequences were aligned to IMGT reference sequences to assign V, D and J gene segments. For a sequence to be retained, at least a six-nucleotide match to both a V gene segment and a J gene segment was required. Rearrangements were called productive when the CDR3 lacked stop codons and stayed in frame with V and J; all others were non-productive. Following IMGT convention, CDR3 was defined as the stretch from the second conserved V-encoded cysteine up to the conserved J-encoded phenylalanine. Sequences without an unambiguous match to a single V gene segment were excluded from the earlier analysis of 450 to 650 of the donors. An earlier analysis of a few hundred of the donors called V segments functional above 56.7% productive rearrangements and segregating when the between-donor standard deviation exceeded 5%. To diagnose cytomegalovirus status from the catalog of TCR beta chain sequences, a statistical classification framework was built. In a later analysis, V and J genes were assigned by comparing TCR nucleotide sequences against IMGT/GENE-DB human TR gene sequences. In a later analysis, CDR3 sequences and most-parsimonious VDJ recombination scenarios were assigned using the TCRdist pipeline. In a later analysis, every TCR beta chain was defined by the combination of its CDR3 amino acid sequence and its V-gene family, and reads without a unique V-gene family were dropped. A later analysis removed 592 highly shared, low-generation-probability nucleotide sequences to deal with suspected cross-contamination and a sequencing artifact. In a later analysis, a clonal expansion index was calculated for each public chain from normalized within-repertoire ranks of inferred template counts. In a later analysis, generation probabilities were computed with a VDJ recombination model fitted to out-of-frame rearrangements, and the resulting probabilities were checked against IGoR. In a later analysis, hypergeometric tests were used to score TCR-TCR, TCR-HLA and TCR-CMV co-occurrence, with a repertoire-size bias correction applied to TCR pairs. To estimate false discovery rates, a later analysis permuted the HLA or CMV assignments 20 times. In a later analysis, co-occurring TCRs were grouped with DBSCAN, and TCRdist sequence similarity was added when clustering was performed within HLA-allele-positive subsets. Repertoires with fewer than 30,000 or more than 120,000 public chains, plus five repertoires with anomalous nucleotide sharing, were excluded from co-occurrence clustering. As stored in TCRdb, this immuneACCESS dataset retains in-frame rearrangements with V and J assigned. A fraction of the clones does not appear; measured against another copy, unresolved V genes explain less than half of the discrepancy, and the remainder lacks a known reason. V, J and clone size reflect that table, while D and trimming were determined from the DNA. This sample gives roughly 61,000 clones in total; around 92% of them show up just once. In total, the top ten clones hold roughly 1.6% of the sample.

In total, around 600 healthy bone marrow donors made up the cohort. At the time of sampling, every cohort member was nominally healthy, though immune exposures that went unrecorded were likely present. The donor tested CMV seropositive and was one of the 289 seropositive cohort members. Each donor provided a peripheral blood sample, and peripheral blood mononuclear cells were used for TCR beta sequencing. The Qiagen DNeasy Blood Extraction Kit was used to extract genomic DNA from the blood cell samples. For this clone: The specificity of this receptor is unknown. No base quality values were provided; no much bigger clone lies one nucleotide off.

The CDR3 sequence holds 15 residues, the cysteine and phenylalanine included. Kept here is only the CDR3 DNA, which spans 45 bases and is read in frame from base 1. V is cut by 5 bases and J by 0 bases, and the space between the germline ends is 13 bases. Per the germline V gene, MNHEY is the CDR1 and SVGAGI is the CDR2. The full study reports these points: In a later analysis, HLA-associated TCR beta chains were found to be more clonally expanded and to have lower generation probabilities than equally common non-associated chains. When HLA alleles, especially DR and DQ, strongly co-occurred, TCR associations were difficult to assign to individual alleles. V-gene and J-gene trimming of TCR beta chains was associated with a missense DCLRE1C variant in a later genetic analysis, and the association was replicated in an independent cohort. Some IMGT-functional V segments, including TRBV6-2 and TRBV6-3, could not be distinguished by the 87-base-pair reads and were therefore excluded. Most TCR sequences were observed very rarely across donors, whereas some public TCRs were present in many individuals. This cohort had only TCR beta chains sequenced, and the lack of alpha or paired-chain data limited which features could be detected. In vitro tests confirmed that a few of the cytomegalovirus-associated TCR beta chains recognize cytomegalovirus antigens. The presence/absence analyses assumed that sequencing depth was roughly uniform across donors, and that assumption may not be true. In a later analysis, around 17,000 TCR beta sequences were associated with specific HLA alleles at a false discovery rate of 0.05. CMV serostatus was the only immune exposure information available for the cohort. Linkage disequilibrium might explain the correlated functional status among segregating V segments, but an unknown experimental factor could not be ruled out. The authors suggested that the approach could potentially be extended to other disease states and immunological phenotypes. Most CMV-associated TCR beta chains appeared to be HLA-restricted in a later analysis, and the HLA associations seemed to be driven largely by CMV exposure. In an earlier analysis of fewer than 700 of the donors, most TCR beta V segments appeared in productive rearrangements about 87% or about 30% of the time, broadly matching IMGT annotations. A later genetic analysis reported fewer N-insertions in productive TCRs among donors in an Asian-associated ancestry cluster than the roughly 620-donor mean. The sequencing pipeline was judged likely to have produced a cluster of highly shared sequence variants as a technical artifact. A further reported finding was that TCR beta sequences accurately predicted the HLA-A and HLA-B alleles for most subjects in the first cohort. In a later analysis, TCR association rates were found to vary across HLA loci, with the most associated TCRs seen for DRB1 alleles and the fewest for HLA-C alleles. A later analysis reported that several top co-occurrence clusters appeared linked to parvovirus B19, influenza, CMV and Epstein-Barr virus. A total of fewer than 200 TCR beta chains were listed by the study as associated with cytomegalovirus. HLA typing was unavailable for some donors at each locus, so association tests used only the typed subset. The classifier was reported to diagnose cytomegalovirus status with high specificity and sensitivity in both the original and validation cohorts. Because counts were too low, roughly 18 rarely observed V segments, including chromosome 9 orphons, were left out of the earlier analysis of roughly 600 of the donors.

The chain is assembled from TRBV6-5 and TRBJ1-1; the D gene is possibly TRBD1, with 6 bases matching. This TCR was sampled from a man aged 25 to 40 in good health and CMV-seropositive. The sequenced sample was PBMCs. The CDR3 region reads CASSPPGHLNTEAFF. The DNA sequence reads TGTGCCAGCAGTCCCCCGGGACATTTGAACACTGAAGCTTTCTTT.